This TCR beta chain derives from a study of PD-1 blockade in classical Hodgkin lymphoma. The table came from immunoSEQ multiplex PCR; TCRdb's copy has only in-frame clones and leaves some out. This repertoire shows around 13,000 clones, around nine tenths found once; its top ten account for 20% to 25%. General observations from the study: Diversity in CD4+ TCRs, unlike that measured in CD8+ TCRs, had risen significantly by C4D1.

The germline V gene encodes CDR1 SGHVS and CDR2 FQNEAQ. Losses at the gene ends were 0 bases for V and 7 bases for J; bases not matched to a gene: 3. The CDR3 sequence is 14 residues long. Each and every patient relapsed after autologous stem cell transplantation, and patients got differing brentuximab vedotin exposure. On this clone itself: No antigen is known for it.

The sequenced sample was peripheral blood mononuclear cells (PBMCs), obtained at baseline. This TCR was sampled from a human donor with classical Hodgkin lymphoma. The rearrangement links TRBV7-8 to TRBJ2-4; TRBD1 matches 7 bases. The CDR3 spells CASSLAQGQNIQYF. The CDR3 DNA is TGTGCCAGCAGCTTAGCCCAGGGACAGAACATTCAGTACTTC.